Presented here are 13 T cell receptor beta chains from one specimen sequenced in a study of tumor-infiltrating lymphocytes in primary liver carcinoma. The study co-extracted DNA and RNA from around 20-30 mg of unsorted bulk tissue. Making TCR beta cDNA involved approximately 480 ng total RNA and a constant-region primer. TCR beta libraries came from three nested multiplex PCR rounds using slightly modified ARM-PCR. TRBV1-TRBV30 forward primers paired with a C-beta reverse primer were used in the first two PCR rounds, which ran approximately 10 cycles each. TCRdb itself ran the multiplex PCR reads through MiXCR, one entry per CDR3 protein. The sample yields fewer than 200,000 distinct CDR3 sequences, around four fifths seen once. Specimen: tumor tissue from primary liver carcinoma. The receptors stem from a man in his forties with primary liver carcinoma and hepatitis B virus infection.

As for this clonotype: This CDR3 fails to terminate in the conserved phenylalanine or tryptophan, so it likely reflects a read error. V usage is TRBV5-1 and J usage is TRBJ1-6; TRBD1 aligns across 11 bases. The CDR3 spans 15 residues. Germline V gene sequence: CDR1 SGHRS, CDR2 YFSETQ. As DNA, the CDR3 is TGTTCCAGCAGCTTGGGGACAGGGGGAAGTTCACCCCTCCACTCT. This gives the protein CSSSLGTGGSSPLHS.

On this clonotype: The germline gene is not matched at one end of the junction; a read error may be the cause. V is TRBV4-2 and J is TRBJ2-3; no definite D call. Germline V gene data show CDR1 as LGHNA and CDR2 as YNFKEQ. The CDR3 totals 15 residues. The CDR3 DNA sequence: TGTGCCAGTGCGAGCGCGCTCCCCAGCACAGATACGCAGTTTTTT. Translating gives CASASALPSTDTQFF.

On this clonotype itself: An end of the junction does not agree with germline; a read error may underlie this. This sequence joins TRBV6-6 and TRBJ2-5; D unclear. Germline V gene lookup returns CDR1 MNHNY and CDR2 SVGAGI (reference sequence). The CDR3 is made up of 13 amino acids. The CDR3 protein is CASSYRNQETQNF. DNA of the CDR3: TGTGCCAGCAGTTACCGGAATCAAGAGACCCAGAACTTC.

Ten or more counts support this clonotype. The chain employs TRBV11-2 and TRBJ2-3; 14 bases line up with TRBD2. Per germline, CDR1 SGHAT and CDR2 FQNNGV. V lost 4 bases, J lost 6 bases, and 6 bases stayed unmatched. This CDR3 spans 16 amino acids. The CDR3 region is CASSSGLAGVLDTQYF. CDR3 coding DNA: TGTGCCAGCAGCTCGGGACTAGCGGGAGTGTTGGATACGCAGTATTTT.

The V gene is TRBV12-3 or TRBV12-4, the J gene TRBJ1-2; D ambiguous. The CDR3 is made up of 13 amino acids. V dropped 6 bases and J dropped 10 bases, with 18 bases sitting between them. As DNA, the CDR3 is TGTGCCAGCAGCTATGGAACCCGGCGGGACTACACCTTC. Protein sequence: CASSYGTRRDYTF.

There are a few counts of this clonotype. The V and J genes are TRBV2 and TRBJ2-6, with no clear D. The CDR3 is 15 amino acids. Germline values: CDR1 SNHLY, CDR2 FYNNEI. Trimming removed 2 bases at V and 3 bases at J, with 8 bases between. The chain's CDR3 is CASSETAFGANVLTF. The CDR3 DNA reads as TGTGCCAGCAGTGAAACAGCTTTTGGGGCCAACGTCCTGACTTTC.

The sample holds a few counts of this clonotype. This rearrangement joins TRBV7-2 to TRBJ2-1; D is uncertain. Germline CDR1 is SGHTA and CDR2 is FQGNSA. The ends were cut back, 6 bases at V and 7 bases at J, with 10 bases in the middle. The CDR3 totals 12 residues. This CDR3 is CASSAERNEQFF. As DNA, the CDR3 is TGTGCCAGCAGTGCAGAGAGAAATGAGCAGTTCTTC.

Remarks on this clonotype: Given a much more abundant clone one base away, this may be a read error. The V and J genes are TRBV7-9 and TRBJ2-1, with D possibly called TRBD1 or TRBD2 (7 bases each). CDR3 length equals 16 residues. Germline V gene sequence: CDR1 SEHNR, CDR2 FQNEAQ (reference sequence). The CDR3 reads CVSSSQGGSSYNEQFF. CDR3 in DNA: TGTGTCAGCAGCTCCCAGGGGGGGAGCTCCTACAATGAGCAGTTCTTC.

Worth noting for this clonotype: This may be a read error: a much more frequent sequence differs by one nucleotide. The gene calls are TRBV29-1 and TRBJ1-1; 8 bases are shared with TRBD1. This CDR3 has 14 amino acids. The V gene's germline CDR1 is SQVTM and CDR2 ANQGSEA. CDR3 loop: CGVTGDAMNAEAFF. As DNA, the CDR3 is TGCGGCGTGACAGGGGATGCAATGAACGCTGAAGCTTTCTTT.

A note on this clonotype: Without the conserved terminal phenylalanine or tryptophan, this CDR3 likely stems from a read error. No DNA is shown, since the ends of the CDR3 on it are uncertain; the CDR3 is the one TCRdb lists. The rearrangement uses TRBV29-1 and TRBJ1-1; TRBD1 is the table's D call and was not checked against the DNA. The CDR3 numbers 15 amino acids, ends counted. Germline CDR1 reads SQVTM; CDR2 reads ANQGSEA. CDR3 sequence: CSIAGGWGMNTETFL.

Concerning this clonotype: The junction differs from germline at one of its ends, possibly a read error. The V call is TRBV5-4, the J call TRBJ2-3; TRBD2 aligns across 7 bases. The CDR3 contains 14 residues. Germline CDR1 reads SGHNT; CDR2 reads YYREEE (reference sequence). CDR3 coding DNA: TGTGCCTGCAGTCGAGGGACTATCGGACATACACAGTATTTT. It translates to CACSRGTIGHTQYF.

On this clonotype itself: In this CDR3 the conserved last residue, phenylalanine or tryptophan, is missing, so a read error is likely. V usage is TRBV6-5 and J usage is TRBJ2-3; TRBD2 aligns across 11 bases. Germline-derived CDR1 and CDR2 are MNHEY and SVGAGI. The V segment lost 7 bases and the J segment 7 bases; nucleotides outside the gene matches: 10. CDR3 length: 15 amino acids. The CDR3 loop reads CASNPRLAGTHTQYL. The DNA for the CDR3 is TGTGCCAGCAACCCAAGACTAGCGGGAACACATACGCAGTATCTT.

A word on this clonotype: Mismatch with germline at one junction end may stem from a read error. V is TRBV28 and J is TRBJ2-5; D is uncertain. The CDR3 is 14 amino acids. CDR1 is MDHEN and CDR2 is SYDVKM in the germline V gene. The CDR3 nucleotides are TGTGCCATCAGCCCTGAGGCGTACCAAGAGACCCACTACTTC. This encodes CAISPEAYQETHYF.